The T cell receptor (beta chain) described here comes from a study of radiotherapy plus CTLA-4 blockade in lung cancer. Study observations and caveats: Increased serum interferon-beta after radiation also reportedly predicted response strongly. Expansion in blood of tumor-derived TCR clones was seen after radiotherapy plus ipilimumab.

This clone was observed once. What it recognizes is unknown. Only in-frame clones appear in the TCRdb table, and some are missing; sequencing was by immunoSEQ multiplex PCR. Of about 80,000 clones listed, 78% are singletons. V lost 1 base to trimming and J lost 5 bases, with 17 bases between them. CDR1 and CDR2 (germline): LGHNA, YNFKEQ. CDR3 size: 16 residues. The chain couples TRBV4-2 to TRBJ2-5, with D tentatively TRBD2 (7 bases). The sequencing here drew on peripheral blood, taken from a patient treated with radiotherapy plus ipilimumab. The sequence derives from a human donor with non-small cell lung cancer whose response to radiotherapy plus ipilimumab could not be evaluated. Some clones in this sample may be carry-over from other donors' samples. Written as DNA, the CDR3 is TGTGCCAGCAGCCAAGCTTCGGGGGCCGGGGGGGAGACCCAGTACTTC. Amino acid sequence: CASSQASGAGGETQYF.